Here is one T cell receptor (beta chain) with its context. Its cognate antigen is unknown. Only in-frame clones appear in the TCRdb table, and some are missing; sequencing was by immunoSEQ multiplex PCR. The sample contains 35,000 to 55,000 clones, roughly 82% of which appear only once. This CDR3 is built from 15 residues. Germline CDR1 is MNHNS and CDR2 is SASEGT. J was trimmed by 3 bases and V by 3 bases; bases with no gene match: 3. These data originate in a study of OX40 agonist ivuxolimab in advanced cancers. Study outcomes and limitations: The study observed clonal expansion of CD4+ and CD8+ blood T cells by week 6 at 0.1 to 3.0 mg/kg. Relative to CD4+, CD8+ T cells held more expanded clones on average. Certain nonresponders additionally had low normalized T-cell clonal expansion.

This sequence joins TRBV6-1 and TRBJ2-1, with TRBD2 matching over 9 bases. This TCR derives from an adult with an advanced solid tumor such as melanoma, head and neck, liver or kidney cancer. Sequencing was performed on CD4+ or CD8+ T cells sorted from blood, taken in a trial of the OX40 agonist ivuxolimab. The CDR3 DNA sequence: TGTGCCAGCAGTGATAGACTAGCGGTCTACAATGAGCAGTTCTTC. This codes for CASSDRLAVYNEQFF.